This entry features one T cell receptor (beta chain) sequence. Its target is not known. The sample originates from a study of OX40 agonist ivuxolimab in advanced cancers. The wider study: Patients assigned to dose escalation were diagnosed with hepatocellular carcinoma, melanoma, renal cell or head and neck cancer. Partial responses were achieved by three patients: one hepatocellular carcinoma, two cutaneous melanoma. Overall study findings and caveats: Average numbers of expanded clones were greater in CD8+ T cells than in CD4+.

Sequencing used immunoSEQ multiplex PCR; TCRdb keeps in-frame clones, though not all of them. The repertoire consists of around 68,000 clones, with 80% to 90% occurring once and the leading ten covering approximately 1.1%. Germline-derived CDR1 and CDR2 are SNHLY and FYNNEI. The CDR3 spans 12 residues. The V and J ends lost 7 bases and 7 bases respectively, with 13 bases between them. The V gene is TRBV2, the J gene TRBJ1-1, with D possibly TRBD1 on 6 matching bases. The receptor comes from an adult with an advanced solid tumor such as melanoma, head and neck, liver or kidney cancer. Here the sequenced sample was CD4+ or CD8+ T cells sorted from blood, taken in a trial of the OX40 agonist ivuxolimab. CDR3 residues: CASKYGQFEAFF. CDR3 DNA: TGTGCCAGCAAATATGGACAGTTTGAAGCTTTCTTT.